This is a list of T cell receptor beta chains from one sample in a study of molecular identifiers for immune sequencing clone quantification. TCRdb redid the calling of the PCR reads with MiXCR, one entry per CDR3 protein. The repertoire holds a few hundred thousand distinct CDR3 sequences, about a fifth seen once, with about 0.8% in the top ten. Sequenced material: naive CD8+ T cells from blood, with Jurkat cell RNA spiked in. The receptors here all came from a human donor in good health. Some libraries in this study had Jurkat cell RNA spiked in. CDR3s include the opening cysteine and the closing phenylalanine or tryptophan. D genes are given only for firm matches. Clone size is given for some rows only: seen once, a few or many times, or a class if the clone is expanded.

V	D	size	J	CDR3	DNA
TRBV28	TRBD2	.	TRBJ2-7	CASSLLTGGSVYEQYF	TGTGCCAGCAGTTTGTTGACTGGCGGGAGTGTTTACGAGCAGTACTTC
TRBV7-9	.	many	TRBJ1-4	CASSFEQGMDEKLFF	TGTGCCAGCAGCTTCGAGCAGGGGATGGATGAAAAACTGTTTTTT
TRBV7-9	.	many	TRBJ2-1	CASSPRGLDEQFF	TGTGCCAGCAGCCCAAGGGGGTTGGATGAGCAGTTCTTC
TRBV7-8	TRBD2	many	TRBJ2-5	CASSHTGTSVQETQYF	TGTGCCAGCAGCCACACCGGGACTAGCGTCCAAGAGACCCAGTACTTC
TRBV7-2	TRBD2	many	TRBJ2-7	CASSPGLGTYEQYF	TGTGCCAGCAGCCCGGGACTAGGGACCTACGAGCAGTACTTC
TRBV9	.	.	TRBJ2-7	CASSVDIAYEQYF	TGTGCCAGCAGCGTAGACATAGCCTACGAGCAGTACTTC
TRBV5-1	.	.	TRBJ1-1	CASSSAGGGGMNTEAFF	TGCGCCAGCAGCTCGGCCGGGGGAGGGGGAATGAACACTGAAGCTTTCTTT
TRBV6-1	TRBD1	many	TRBJ1-1	CASSEGANRGRTEAFF	TGTGCCAGCAGTGAAGGGGCAAACAGGGGGCGAACTGAAGCTTTCTTT
TRBV4-3	TRBD2	few	TRBJ2-5	CASSQESSGTLYQETQYF	TGCGCCAGCAGCCAAGAGTCTAGCGGAACCTTGTACCAAGAGACCCAGTACTTC
TRBV5-5	TRBD1	few	TRBJ1-2	CASSSGGETGDYGYTF	TGTGCCAGCAGCTCCGGAGGCGAGACAGGGGACTATGGCTACACCTTC
TRBV6-2/TRBV6-3	.	few	TRBJ2-1	CASSYWENEQFF	TGTGCCAGCAGTTACTGGGAGAATGAGCAGTTCTTC
TRBV27	.	few	TRBJ1-1	CASRTPGSTEAFF	TGTGCCAGCAGGACCCCAGGCTCCACTGAAGCTTTCTTT
TRBV7-9	.	.	TRBJ1-1	CASSLPANTEASF	TGTGCCAGCAGCCTGCCAGCGAACACTGAAGCTTCCTTT
TRBV6-2/TRBV6-3	.	.	TRBJ1-1	CASSLVRIDSLMNTEAFF	TGTGCCAGCAGTTTGGTGCGGATCGACAGCCTCATGAACACTGAAGCTTTCTTT
TRBV10-3	TRBD1	few	TRBJ1-3	CAIRSGGSGNTIYF	TGTGCCATCAGATCAGGGGGCTCTGGAAACACCATATATTTT
TRBV5-1	.	.	TRBJ2-7	CASTLTLGYEQYF	TGCGCCAGCACCTTGACCCTGGGCTACGAGCAGTACTTC
TRBV11-3	TRBD2	.	TRBJ2-1	CASSIGGGAYNEQFF	TGTGCCAGCAGCATCGGCGGGGGGGCCTACAATGAGCAGTTCTTC
TRBV7-9	TRBD1	few	TRBJ1-1	CASSLTGIDTEAFF	TGTGCCAGCAGCTTGACAGGGATCGACACTGAAGCTTTCTTT
TRBV27	TRBD2	.	TRBJ2-7	CASGPGTSAPSYEQYF	TGTGCCAGCGGTCCCGGGACTAGCGCCCCTTCCTACGAGCAGTACTTC
TRBV6-2/TRBV6-3	.	few	TRBJ2-7	CASTGGFDGSSYEQYF	TGTGCCAGCACCGGCGGTTTTGATGGGAGCTCCTACGAGCAGTACTTC
TRBV6-2/TRBV6-3	.	few	TRBJ2-3	CASSYGTLNTDTQYF	TGTGCCAGCAGTTACGGGACTTTGAACACAGATACGCAGTATTTT
TRBV7-2	.	many	TRBJ1-3	CASSRGRPGNSGNTIYF	TGTGCCAGCAGCCGCGGCCGTCCGGGGAACTCTGGAAACACCATATATTTT
TRBV5-1	.	many	TRBJ1-2	CASSSPVNGYTF	TGCGCCAGCAGCTCACCAGTGAATGGCTACACCTTC
TRBV3-1	TRBD1	few	TRBJ2-5	CASSQQGARETQYF	TGTGCCAGCAGCCAACAGGGGGCCAGGGAGACCCAGTACTTC
TRBV16	.	.	TRBJ2-1	CASSQSGRNSEQFF	TGTGCCAGCAGCCAATCAGGCAGGAACAGTGAGCAGTTCTTC
TRBV30	.	many	TRBJ2-7	CAWSVVGNEQYF	TGTGCCTGGAGTGTTGTGGGGAACGAGCAGTACTTC
TRBV4-1	.	.	TRBJ1-5	CASSQLGSSNQPQHF	TGCGCCAGCAGCCAACTAGGGTCTAGCAATCAGCCCCAGCATTTT
TRBV4-3	.	many	TRBJ2-5	CASSQDVLETQYF	TGCGCCAGCAGCCAAGATGTCTTAGAGACCCAGTACTTC
TRBV5-6	.	many	TRBJ2-3	CASSLDELEDTQYF	TGTGCCAGCAGCTTAGACGAACTTGAGGATACGCAGTATTTT
TRBV5-1	.	.	TRBJ2-7	CASSLDSLSSYEQYF	TGCGCCAGCAGCCTAGACAGCCTTAGCTCCTACGAGCAGTACTTC
TRBV4-3	TRBD2	.	TRBJ2-6	CASSQERGFLSGANILTF	TGCGCCAGCAGCCAAGAGCGGGGGTTTCTCTCTGGGGCCAACATCCTGACTTTC
TRBV15	.	many	TRBJ2-5	CATSRERLGETQYF	TGTGCCACCAGCAGAGAAAGACTCGGAGAGACCCAGTACTTC
TRBV7-9	.	once	TRBJ1-5	CASSLGGFGDQPQHF	TGTGCCAGCAGCTTAGGAGGGTTTGGAGATCAGCCCCAGCATTTT
TRBV7-9	.	many	TRBJ1-1	CASSLQTSPAFF	TGTGCCAGCAGCTTACAGACCTCCCCGGCTTTCTTT
TRBV29-1	.	few	TRBJ2-1	CSVPGQAYNEQFF	TGCAGCGTGCCGGGACAAGCCTACAATGAGCAGTTCTTC
TRBV7-2	.	many	TRBJ2-1	CASSHARGWDNEQFF	TGTGCCAGCAGCCACGCCCGGGGATGGGACAATGAGCAGTTCTTC
TRBV20-1	.	many	TRBJ2-7	CSALGLGIYEQYF	TGCAGTGCTCTGGGACTTGGCATCTACGAGCAGTACTTC
TRBV27	.	.	TRBJ2-1	CASSSGFYNEQFF	TGTGCCAGCAGTTCGGGCTTCTACAATGAGCAGTTCTTC
TRBV13	TRBD1	many	TRBJ2-3	CASSPGDRGSTDTQYF	TGTGCCAGCAGCCCCGGGGACAGGGGGAGCACAGATACGCAGTATTTT
TRBV4-3	.	many	TRBJ1-1	CASSRSGGAQTEAFF	TGCGCCAGCAGCCGAAGTGGAGGGGCGCAAACTGAAGCTTTCTTT
TRBV20-1	.	many	TRBJ2-3	CSARLSSIGSDTQYF	TGCAGTGCTAGATTGTCTAGCATAGGATCAGATACGCAGTATTTT
TRBV28	.	.	TRBJ1-6	CVSSFNTGYNSPLHF	TGTGTCAGCAGTTTCAACACCGGTTATAATTCACCCCTCCACTTT
TRBV7-9	TRBD2	few	TRBJ2-3	CASSPRLAGGPTDTQYF	TGTGCCAGCAGCCCAAGACTAGCGGGGGGGCCGACAGATACGCAGTATTTT
TRBV2	.	few	TRBJ2-5	CASSYSDETQYF	TGTGCCAGCTCGTATAGCGATGAGACCCAGTACTTC
TRBV28	.	many	TRBJ1-5	CASSYALHQPQHF	TGTGCCAGCAGTTATGCTCTCCATCAGCCCCAGCATTTT
TRBV27	TRBD1	few	TRBJ2-7	CASGGTGSYEQYF	TGTGCCAGCGGGGGGACAGGGTCCTACGAGCAGTACTTC
TRBV4-3	.	.	TRBJ2-1	CASSPGTSYDEQFF	TGCGCCAGCAGCCCGGGGACAAGCTACGATGAGCAGTTCTTC